This T cell receptor beta chain stems from a study of type 1 regulatory T cells. Study details: An in vitro protocol generated T-allo10, a Tr1-enriched, alloantigen-specific CD4 T cell product.

Graft donor-derived T-allo10 cells were described as host-alloantigen-specific, anergic, and alloantigen-specifically suppressive. A remark on this clonotype: Its specificity is not known.

V dropped 0 bases and J dropped 2 bases, with 14 bases sitting between them. This CDR3 comprises 17 residues. Per the germline V gene, CDR1 is LGHDT and CDR2 is YNNKEL (reference sequence). TCRdb itself ran the reads through MiXCR, one entry per CDR3 protein. This sample has about 68,000 distinct CDR3 sequences, with roughly three fifths found just once. What was sequenced was cultured T cells, either the whole culture or a sorted T cell fraction (not recorded which). Described subset: Tr1-enriched cell product generated in vitro against host alloantigens. The chain employs TRBV3-1 and TRBJ2-4; a possible D gene is TRBD2 (6 bases). The TCR sequence derives from a human donor in good health. CDR3 coding DNA: TGTGCCAGCAGCCAAGATCCCCTCGCGGGGCCCAAAAACATTCAGTACTTC. Translating gives CASSQDPLAGPKNIQYF.